This note documents a single T cell receptor (beta chain) sequence. The antigen is not known. The data derive from a study of T cell responses to AZD1222 COVID-19 vaccine. For the study at large: Second doses at about 4 or about 12 weeks were pooled.

Profiling relied on immunoSEQ multiplex PCR, and the TCRdb table lists in-frame clones only, not all of them. The profile shows some 130,000 clones, roughly 91% of them singletons. Germline loops: CDR1 SGHRS, CDR2 YFSETQ. The CDR3 contains 15 residues. V shed 5 bases and J shed 0 bases, with 13 bases lying between them. Study-wide results and limits: Donors, mostly white British, included more females; clonal diversity was possibly underestimated.

The clonotype comes from an adult in good health. The rearrangement joins TRBV5-1 to TRBJ2-3, with D maybe TRBD1 (6 bases). The sample was peripheral blood, taken on day 0 of AZD1222 vaccination. Written as DNA, the CDR3 is TGCGCCAGCAGGCGACAGGTCATGAGCACAGATACGCAGTATTTT. It translates to CASRRQVMSTDTQYF. The variable domain in full, with the rest retrieved from reference TRBV5-1 and TRBJ2-3, is KAGVTQTPRYLIKTRGQQVTLSCSPISGHRSVSWYQQTPGQGLQFLFEYFSETQRNKGNFPGRFSGRQFSNSRSEMNVSTLELGDSALYLCASRRQVMSTDTQYFGPGTRLTVL.